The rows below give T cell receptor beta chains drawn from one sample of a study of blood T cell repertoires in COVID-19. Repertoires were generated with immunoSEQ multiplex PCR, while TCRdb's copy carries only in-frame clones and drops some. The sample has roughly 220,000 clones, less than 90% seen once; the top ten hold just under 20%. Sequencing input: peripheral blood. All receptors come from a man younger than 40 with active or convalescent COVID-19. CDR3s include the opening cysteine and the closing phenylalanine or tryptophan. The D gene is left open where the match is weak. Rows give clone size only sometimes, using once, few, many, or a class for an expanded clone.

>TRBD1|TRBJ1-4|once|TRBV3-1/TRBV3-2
CASSGQGAMTNEKLFF
TGTGCCAGCAGCGGACAGGGGGCGATGACTAATGAAAAACTGTTTTTT
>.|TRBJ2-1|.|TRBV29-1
CSVVLAGYYNEQFF
TGCAGCGTTGTTCTCGCGGGTTACTACAATGAGCAGTTCTTC
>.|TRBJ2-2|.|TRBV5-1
CASSRTRSATGELFF
TGCGCCAGCAGCCGCACGCGGTCGGCCACCGGGGAGCTGTTTTTT
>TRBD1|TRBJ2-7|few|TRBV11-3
CASSIGTGGPYEQYF
TGTGCCAGCAGCATAGGGACAGGGGGTCCCTACGAGCAGTACTTC
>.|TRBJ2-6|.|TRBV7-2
CASSYTPPGANVLTF
TGTGCCAGCAGCTACACCCCCCCTGGGGCCAACGTCCTGACTTTC
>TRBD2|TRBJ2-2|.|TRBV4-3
CASSVRTSGGAELGTGELFF
TGCGCCAGCAGCGTCCGGACTAGCGGGGGGGCTGAGTTAGGCACCGGGGAGCTGTTTTTT
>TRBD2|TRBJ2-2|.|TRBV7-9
CASSRLAEGELFF
TGTGCCAGCAGCCGACTAGCGGAAGGGGAGCTGTTTTTT
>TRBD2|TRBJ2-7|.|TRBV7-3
CASSPAGGYEQYF
TGTGCCAGCAGCCCAGCGGGAGGCTACGAGCAGTACTTC
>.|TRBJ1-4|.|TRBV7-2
CASSLGSVQNEKLFF
TGTGCCAGCAGCTTAGGGTCGGTACAGAATGAAAAACTGTTTTTT
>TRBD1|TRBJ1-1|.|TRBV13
CASSQHAGGTEAFF
TGTGCCAGCAGCCAACACGCAGGGGGAACTGAAGCTTTCTTT
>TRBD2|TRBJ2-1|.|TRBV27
CASGPAGGPYNEQFF
TGTGCCAGCGGGCCAGCGGGGGGCCCCTACAATGAGCAGTTCTTC
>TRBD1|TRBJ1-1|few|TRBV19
CASSTSPPQGAEAFF
TGTGCCAGTAGTACCAGTCCCCCCCAGGGGGCTGAAGCTTTCTTT
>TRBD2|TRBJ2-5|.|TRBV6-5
CASTRTSGQETQYF
TGTGCCAGCACCCGGACTAGCGGTCAAGAGACCCAGTACTTC
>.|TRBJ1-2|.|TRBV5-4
CASSLASGRGGGYTF
TGTGCCAGCAGCTTGGCGTCTGGCAGGGGCGGTGGCTACACCTTC
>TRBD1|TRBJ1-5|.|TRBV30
CAWSGGRSGGSQPQHF
TGTGCCTGGAGTGGGGGTAGGTCAGGGGGCTCTCAGCCCCAGCATTTT
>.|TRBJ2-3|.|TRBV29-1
CSVPPPGTDTQYF
TGCAGCGTTCCGCCTCCGGGCACAGATACGCAGTATTTT
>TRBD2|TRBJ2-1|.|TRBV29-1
CSSRGLAVEQFF
TGCAGCTCTCGCGGACTAGCGGTTGAGCAGTTCTTC
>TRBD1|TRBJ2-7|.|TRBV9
CASSDGRDRDPWEQYF
TGTGCCAGCAGCGACGGCCGGGACAGGGATCCCTGGGAGCAGTACTTC
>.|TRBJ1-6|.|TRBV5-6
CASRNKPGEYNSPLHF
TGTGCCAGCAGAAACAAACCAGGGGAGTACAATTCACCCCTCCACTTT
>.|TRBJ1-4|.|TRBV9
CASSENTGTTNEKLFF
TGTGCCAGCAGCGAAAATACAGGAACAACTAATGAAAAACTGTTTTTT
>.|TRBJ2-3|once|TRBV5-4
CASVGGDTQYF
TGTGCCAGCGTCGGAGGGGATACGCAGTATTTT
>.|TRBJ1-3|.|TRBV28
CASREPRGVGNTIYF
TGTGCCAGCAGGGAGCCTCGAGGCGTTGGAAACACCATATATTTT
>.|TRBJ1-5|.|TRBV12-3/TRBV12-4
CASSSEGPQHF
TGTGCCAGCAGTTCGGAGGGGCCCCAGCATTTT
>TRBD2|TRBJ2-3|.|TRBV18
CASSRLPGGRSTDTQYF
TGTGCCAGCTCACGCCTCCCTGGCGGGAGGAGCACAGATACGCAGTATTTT
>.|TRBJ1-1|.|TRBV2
CASSELQKNTEAFF
TGTGCCAGCAGTGAGCTACAGAAGAACACTGAAGCTTTCTTT
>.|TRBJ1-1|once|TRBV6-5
CAIGGGTDTEAFF
TGTGCCATCGGGGGGGGGACGGACACTGAAGCTTTCTTT
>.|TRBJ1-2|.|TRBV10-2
CASGQVYGYTF
TGCGCCAGTGGGCAGGTATATGGCTACACCTTC
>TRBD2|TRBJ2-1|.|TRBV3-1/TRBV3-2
CASSQAGGNEQFF
TGTGCCAGCAGCCAAGCGGGGGGCAATGAGCAGTTCTTC
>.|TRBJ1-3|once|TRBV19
CASSIAGLFSGNTIYF
TGTGCCAGTAGTATTGCAGGGCTCTTCTCTGGAAACACCATATATTTT
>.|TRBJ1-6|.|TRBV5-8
CASSLLDRIYNSPLHF
TGTGCCAGCAGCTTGCTTGACAGGATCTATAATTCACCCCTCCACTTT
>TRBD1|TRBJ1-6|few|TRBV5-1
CASSLWDRPYNSPLHF
TGCGCCAGCAGCTTGTGGGACAGGCCCTATAATTCACCCCTCCACTTT
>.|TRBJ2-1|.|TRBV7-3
CASSPTRAVNYNEQFF
TGTGCCAGCAGCCCCACGAGAGCGGTTAACTACAATGAGCAGTTCTTC
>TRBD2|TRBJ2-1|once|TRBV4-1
CASSFPGLAAYNEQFF
TGCGCCAGCAGCTTTCCGGGACTAGCGGCCTACAATGAGCAGTTCTTC
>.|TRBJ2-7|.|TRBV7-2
CASTTRRTNPYEQYF
TGTGCCAGCACCACTCGCAGGACTAATCCCTACGAGCAGTACTTC
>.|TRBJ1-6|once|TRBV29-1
CSVGEGASPNSPLHF
TGCAGCGTTGGGGAGGGCGCGTCCCCAAATTCACCCCTCCACTTT
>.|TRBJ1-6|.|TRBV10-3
CASTAGTYSPLHF
TGTGCCTCCACGGCGGGCACCTATTCACCCCTCCACTTT
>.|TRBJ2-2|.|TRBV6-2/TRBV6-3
CASSLGLTNTGELFF
TGTGCCAGCAGTTTGGGGCTTACGAACACCGGGGAGCTGTTTTTT
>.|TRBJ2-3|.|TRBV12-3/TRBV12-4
CASSQGPPYTQYF
TGTGCCAGCAGTCAGGGGCCGCCCTATACGCAGTATTTT